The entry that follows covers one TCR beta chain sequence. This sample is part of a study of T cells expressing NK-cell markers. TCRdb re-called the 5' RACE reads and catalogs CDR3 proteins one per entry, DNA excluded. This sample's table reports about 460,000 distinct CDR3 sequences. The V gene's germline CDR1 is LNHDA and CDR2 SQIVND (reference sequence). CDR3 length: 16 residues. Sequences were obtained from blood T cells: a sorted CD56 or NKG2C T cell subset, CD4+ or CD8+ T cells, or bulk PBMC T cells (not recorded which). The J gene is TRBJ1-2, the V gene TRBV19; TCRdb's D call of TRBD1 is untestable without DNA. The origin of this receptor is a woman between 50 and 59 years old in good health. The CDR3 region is CASSLNRRTGGYGYTF. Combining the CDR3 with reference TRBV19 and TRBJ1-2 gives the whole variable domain DGGITQSPKYLFRKEGQNVTLSCEQNLNHDAMYWYRQDPGQGLRLIYYSQIVNDFQKGDIAEGYSVSREKKESFPLTVTSAQKNPTAFYLCASSLNRRTGGYGYTFGSGTRLTVV.